The next 29 T cell receptor beta chains were all read from a single sample in a study of blood T cells in healthy people across ages. Sample-barcoded 5' priming and a J-beta primer mix drove a second PCR of about 7 to 11 cycles. Via MiXCR, TCRdb re-called the 5' RACE reads, giving one row per CDR3 protein. The sample shows fewer than 800,000 distinct CDR3 sequences, 20% to 25% of them seen only once. Sequenced material: blood. These receptors were taken from an older man in good health.

In this sample, this clonotype turned up a few times. The chain uses TRBV29-1 and TRBJ1-2, with 8 bases fitting TRBD1. Germline lookup yields CDR1 SQVTM and CDR2 ANQGSEA. V lost 4 bases to trimming and J lost 4 bases; unmatched junction nucleotides: 5. CDR3 length: 13 residues. CDR3 protein: CSVVGQGAYGYTF. The CDR3 DNA reads TGCAGCGTTGTTGGGCAGGGGGCCTATGGCTACACCTTC.

The J gene is TRBJ2-7, the V gene TRBV6-1, with D unclear. The V gene lost 4 bases and the J gene lost 5 bases, with 15 bases spanning the gap. The germline gives CDR1 MNHNS, CDR2 SASEGT. This CDR3 has 14 residues. Here the CDR3 reads CASSGLVIGDEQYF. The CDR3, as DNA: TGTGCCAGCAGTGGTCTAGTAATAGGCGACGAGCAGTACTTC.

This sequence joins TRBV28 and TRBJ2-1, with TRBD2 matching 10 bases. Germline CDR1 is MDHEN and CDR2 is SYDVKM. V lost 5 bases to trimming and J lost 6 bases; unmatched junction nucleotides: 13. The CDR3 loop spans 17 amino acids. Written as DNA, the CDR3 is TGTGCCAGCAGTCCCCTTCCTAGCGGGAGCATCTTCAATGAGCAGTTCTTC. Translation: CASSPLPSGSIFNEQFF.

This clonotype was seen a few times. This chain joins TRBV15 and TRBJ2-5, with D perhaps matching TRBD1 (5 bases). V dropped 5 bases and J dropped 7 bases, with 17 bases sitting between them. The germline V gene encodes CDR1 LNHNV and CDR2 YYDKDF (reference sequence). This CDR3 contains 14 residues. The CDR3 nucleotides read TGTGCCACCAGCCGCCTCAGACAGCCAGGGACCCAGTACTTC. This sequence encodes CATSRLRQPGTQYF. Complete variable domain (other parts from reference TRBV15 and TRBJ2-5): DAMVIQNPRYQVTQFGKPVTLSCSQTLNHNVMYWYQQKSSQAPKLLFHYYDKDFNNEADTPDNFQSRRPNTSFCFLDIRSPGLGDTAMYLCATSRLRQPGTQYFGPGTRLLVL.

This clonotype was found a few times. J is TRBJ2-5 and V is TRBV7-8, with 7 positions matching TRBD1. The J call may be faulty, since TRBJ2-1 better matches the DNA end. CDR3 length equals 15 residues. Germline V CDR1 and CDR2: SGHVS, FQNEAQ. The CDR3 DNA is TGTGCCAGCAGCGCCCCCGACAGGGAACCCAATGAGCAGTTCTTC. As protein: CASSAPDREPNEQFF.

The table lists this clonotype with a few counts. The genes are TRBV7-8 and TRBJ1-3; D not resolved. CDR1 and CDR2 (germline): SGHVS, FQNEAQ. V shed 0 bases and J shed 0 bases, with 9 bases lying between them. This CDR3 region has 16 residues. The CDR3, as DNA: TGTGCCAGCAGCTTAGCGGGGAGCGGCTCTGGAAACACCATATATTTT. It specifies CASSLAGSGSGNTIYF.

This clonotype was observed a few times. The V and J genes are TRBV20-1 and TRBJ2-5; TRBD2 aligns across 11 bases. J was trimmed by 1 base and V by 4 bases; bases with no gene match: 5. CDR3 length: 15 residues. Germline CDR1 reads DFQATT; CDR2 reads SNEGSKA (reference sequence). The chain's CDR3 is CSATSTSGAQETQYF. The DNA of the CDR3 is TGCAGTGCTACATCGACTAGCGGGGCCCAAGAGACCCAGTACTTC.

The rearrangement uses TRBV7-8 and TRBJ1-1; 8 positions agree with TRBD1. V was pared by 0 bases and J by 4 bases, with 4 bases of the junction left unmatched. The CDR3 has 15 residues. CDR1 and CDR2 (germline): SGHVS, FQNEAQ. CDR3: CASSLATGVVTEAFF. The CDR3 nucleotides read TGTGCCAGCAGCTTAGCGACAGGGGTTGTCACTGAAGCTTTCTTT.

This clonotype appeared a few times. The CDR3 coding sequence is TGTGCCATCGGTGGGACGGAGAATGAGCAGTTCTTC. Residues: CAIGGTENEQFF. The chain carries TRBV24-1 and TRBJ2-1; either TRBD1 or TRBD2 may supply D (5 bases each). Trimming removed 11 bases at V and 7 bases at J, with 14 bases between. The germline CDR1 and CDR2 sequences are KGHDR and SFDVKD. The CDR3 sequence is 12 residues long.

V usage is TRBV12-3 or TRBV12-4 and J usage is TRBJ2-5, with 9 nucleotides matching TRBD2. The last part of the DNA fits TRBJ2-1 better; the J call may be wrong. The CDR3 consists of 16 residues. The chain's CDR3 is CASSLTSGWPYNEQFF. The CDR3, as DNA: TGTGCCAGCAGTCTGACTAGCGGATGGCCTTACAATGAGCAGTTCTTC.

Of note for this clonotype: Sequence at one end of the junction differs from germline and may be a read error. The chain carries TRBV10-3 and TRBJ2-1; 11 nucleotides line up with TRBD2. CDR1 is ENHRY, CDR2 SYGVKD, per germline. This CDR3 is 15 amino acids long. The CDR3 bases are TGTGCCGTCAGTGCCGCTAGCGGGGGGTACAATGAGCAGTTCTTC. It yields the protein CAVSAASGGYNEQFF.

The chain joins TRBV21-1 to TRBJ2-7; the D segment call TRBD1 is taken from the table without a DNA check. TRBV21-1 is designated a pseudogene. This CDR3 has 20 amino acids. As DNA, the CDR3 is TGTGCCAGCAGCTCTCAGGAGGGGGCAGGGGACTACCTTTGGGCCTACGAGCAGTGCTTC. Its protein product is CASSSQEGAGDYLWAYEQCF.

J is TRBJ2-3 and V is TRBV20-1; the D is unclear. V lost 8 bases and J 1 base, leaving 10 bases between the germline ends. CDR3 length: 12 residues. Per the germline V gene, CDR1 is DFQATT and CDR2 is SNEGSKA (reference sequence). The CDR3 loop is CSTRQGTDTQYF. The CDR3 nucleotides are TGCAGTACCAGACAAGGCACAGATACGCAGTATTTT.

Worth noting for this clonotype: One end of the junction is discordant with germline, which a read error may explain. The gene calls are TRBV5-1 and TRBJ1-2; TRBD1 might be the D (5 bases). The CDR3 is made up of 14 amino acids. The V gene's germline CDR1 is SGHRS and CDR2 YFSETQ. CDR3 amino acids: CAGSLDRQGLGYTF. The CDR3 DNA sequence: TGCGCCGGCAGCTTGGACCGGCAGGGCCTTGGCTACACCTTC.

The rearrangement uses TRBV3-1 and TRBJ2-4; 12 bases are a match to TRBD2. Unmatched junction bases numbered 9, after V lost 4 bases and J lost 8 bases. This CDR3 comprises 16 residues. The V gene's germline CDR1 is LGHDT and CDR2 YNNKEL (reference sequence). In DNA, the CDR3 is TGTGCCAGCAGCCCCTTGCAGACTAGCGGGAGTGACATTCAGTACTTC. It is translated as CASSPLQTSGSDIQYF.

In its sample, this clonotype was seen a few times. The chain recombines TRBV7-8 with TRBJ2-1, with 11 nucleotides matching TRBD1. The CDR3 is 15 amino acids. CDR1 and CDR2 (germline): SGHVS, FQNEAQ. After removal of 5 bases from V and 7 bases from J, the junction contained 7 bases not matched to a gene. CDR3 nucleotides: TGTGCCAGCAGCATGGGGACAGGGGGGTTTAATGAGCAGTTCTTC. It specifies CASSMGTGGFNEQFF.

V usage is TRBV10-3 and J usage is TRBJ1-1; 7 nucleotides agree with TRBD1. Trimming removed 2 bases from V and 8 bases from J; junction bases left unmatched: 2. The germline CDR1 and CDR2 sequences are ENHRY and SYGVKD. This CDR3 is built from 12 residues. For the CDR3, the DNA is TGTGCCATCAGTGAGCTGGACAGGGAAGCTTTCTTT. Translated: CAISELDREAFF.

Many counts were recorded for this clonotype. The J gene is TRBJ2-7, the V gene TRBV27; D is undetermined. The CDR3 loop spans 13 amino acids. V was trimmed by 3 bases and J by 6 bases, leaving 12 bases between them. Germline V CDR1 and CDR2: MNHEY, SMNVEV (reference sequence). CDR3 residues: CASSFILGGEQYF. CDR3 sequence (DNA): TGTGCCAGCAGTTTTATATTGGGTGGCGAGCAGTACTTC.

The rearrangement joins TRBV7-3 to TRBJ2-7, with 7 bases fitting TRBD1. Unmatched junction bases numbered 12, after V lost 7 bases and J lost 3 bases. Germline CDR1 reads SGHTA; CDR2 reads FQGTGA. The CDR3 has 15 amino acids. The chain's CDR3 is CASTSRDSVSYEQYF. The CDR3 bases are TGTGCCAGCACTTCGAGGGACAGCGTTAGCTACGAGCAGTACTTC.

This chain joins TRBV19 and TRBJ2-5; perhaps TRBD2 as D (6 bases). Per germline, CDR1 LNHDA and CDR2 SQIVND (reference sequence). The CDR3 loop spans 14 amino acids. Trimming left V 4 bases short and J 1 base short, with 10 bases between. In DNA form, the CDR3 reads TGTGCCAGTAGTAGGAGCGGGCGCCAAGAGACCCAGTACTTC. It codes for CASSRSGRQETQYF.

In its sample, this clonotype was seen a few times. This chain connects TRBV10-3 to TRBJ2-7; the match to TRBD2 covers 15 bases. J gave up 7 bases and V 0 bases, and 1 base lay outside the gene matches. The CDR3 covers 15 residues. Germline V lookup: CDR1 ENHRY, CDR2 SYGVKD. CDR3 loop: CAISESGLAGGEQYF. CDR3 nucleotides: TGTGCCATCAGTGAGTCGGGACTAGCGGGAGGAGAGCAGTACTTC.

The rearrangement uses TRBV6-5 and TRBJ1-5, with 12 bases fitting TRBD1. Germline trimming cut 5 bases from V and 6 bases from J; bases unmatched to any gene: 5. The length of the CDR3 is 15 residues. CDR1 and CDR2 from the germline V gene are MNHEY and SVGAGI. The CDR3 region has the DNA TGTGCCAGCAGTCGGGACAGGGGGCTAGGTCAGCCCCAGCATTTT. Translated, it gives CASSRDRGLGQPQHF.

This rearrangement joins TRBV20-1 to TRBJ2-5; no clear D. Germline V lookup: CDR1 DFQATT, CDR2 SNEGSKA (reference sequence). The length of the CDR3 is 13 residues. Trimming cost V 1 base and J 4 bases, with 10 bases left between them. CDR3 sequence: CSARGAVGETQYF. The DNA for the CDR3 is TGCAGTGCTAGAGGGGCCGTAGGAGAGACCCAGTACTTC.

This clonotype was observed a handful of times. The CDR3 DNA follows: TGTGCCAGCAGCAACCCTGGACAGGGGGGAAGCGAGCAGTACTTC. Protein: CASSNPGQGGSEQYF. The chain employs TRBV12-3 or TRBV12-4 and TRBJ2-7, with 10 bases matching TRBD1. J gave up 6 bases and V 6 bases, and 11 bases lay outside the gene matches. The CDR3 has 15 amino acids.

This clonotype was observed many times. The chain combines TRBV20-1 with TRBJ2-4; 7 nucleotides line up with TRBD1. Germline CDR1 reads DFQATT; CDR2 reads SNEGSKA (reference sequence). The junction had 3 bases not matched to a gene; V was cut back by 3 bases and J by 1 base. CDR3 length: 14 amino acids. Here the CDR3 reads CSASTGEAKNIQYF. DNA for the CDR3: TGCAGTGCTAGTACAGGGGAGGCCAAAAACATTCAGTACTTC.

This rearrangement joins TRBV12-3 or TRBV12-4 to TRBJ2-3; 7 positions match TRBD2. The CDR3 spans 11 residues. The CDR3, as DNA: TGTGTGGCGGGAGTAGGAGATACGCAGTATTTT. Protein: CVAGVGDTQYF.

A few counts support this clonotype. The chain is built from TRBV29-1 and TRBJ2-1; D not resolved. V was trimmed by 2 bases and J by 5 bases, leaving 13 bases between them. CDR3 length equals 14 residues. CDR1 is SQVTM and CDR2 is ANQGSEA in the germline V gene. The CDR3 DNA follows: TGCAGCGTTGAATTAAACCGGCCTCACAATGAGCAGTTCTTC. This codes for CSVELNRPHNEQFF.

The genes are TRBV3-1 and TRBJ2-1; TRBD2 aligns across 10 bases. The J call may be incorrect, as the DNA end agrees better with TRBJ2-7. CDR1 is LGHDT, CDR2 YNNKEL, per germline (reference sequence). The CDR3 spans 14 residues. CDR3: CASRPTSGNYEQYF. The CDR3 bases are TGTGCCAGCAGACCTACTAGCGGGAATTACGAGCAGTACTTC.

The chain has TRBV5-1 and TRBJ2-7, with 8 bases matching TRBD1. This CDR3 region has 17 residues. Germline CDR1 is SGHRS and CDR2 is YFSETQ. V dropped 3 bases and J dropped 2; count of bases not matched to a gene: 13. The CDR3: CASSSRKLGDRTYEQYF. The CDR3 DNA follows: TGCGCCAGCAGCTCCCGAAAGTTGGGGGACAGGACCTACGAGCAGTACTTC.